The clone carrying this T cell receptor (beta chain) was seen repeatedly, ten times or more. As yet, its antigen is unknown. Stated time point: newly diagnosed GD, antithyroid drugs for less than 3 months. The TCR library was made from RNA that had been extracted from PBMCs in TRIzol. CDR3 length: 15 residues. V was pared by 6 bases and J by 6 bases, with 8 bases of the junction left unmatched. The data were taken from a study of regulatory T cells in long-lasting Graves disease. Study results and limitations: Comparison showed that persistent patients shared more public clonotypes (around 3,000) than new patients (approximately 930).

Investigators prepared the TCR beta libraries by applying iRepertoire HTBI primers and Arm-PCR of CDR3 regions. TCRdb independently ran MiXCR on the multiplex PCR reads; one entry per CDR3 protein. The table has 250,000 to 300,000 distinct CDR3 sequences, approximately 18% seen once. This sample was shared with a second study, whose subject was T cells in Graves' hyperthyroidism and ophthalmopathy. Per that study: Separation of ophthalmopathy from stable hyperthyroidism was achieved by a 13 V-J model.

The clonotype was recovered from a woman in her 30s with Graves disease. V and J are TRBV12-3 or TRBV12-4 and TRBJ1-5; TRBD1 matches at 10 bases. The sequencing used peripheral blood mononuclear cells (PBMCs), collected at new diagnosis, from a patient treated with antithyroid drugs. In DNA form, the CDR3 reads TGTGCCAGCAGGGCCGGGACAGGGGATTCTCAGCCCCAGCATTTT. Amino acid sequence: CASRAGTGDSQPQHF.